Described below is a single T cell receptor beta chain sequence and its context. This clonotype is termed medium-sized (0.01 to 0.1%). Its target antigen remains unknown. Base quality data are lacking; no much larger clone is found one base away. These data are taken from a study of liver allograft versus peripheral blood T cells (dated by TCRdb to the early 2020s). As for the study more broadly: The study compared the T cell receptor repertoires present in transplanted livers with the repertoires present in the peripheral blood of liver transplant recipients. What the study reported, not specific to this receptor: T cell receptor repertoires inside liver allografts were reported to differ from those detected in peripheral blood.

CDR1 is given as MNHEY and CDR2 as SVGAGI, both from the germline V gene. A distance of 13 bases separates the germline ends of V and J, which lose 10 bases and 3 bases respectively. The CDR3 sequence holds 14 residues, the cysteine and phenylalanine included. Only the CDR3 DNA is retained, 42 bases long and in frame from the first base. Instrument on record: Illumina MiSeq. The public reads were quality trimmed at Q25 with fastp and then assembled into clones with MiXCR by TCRdb, keeping productive beta chains. Rows matching on CDR3 protein sequence are summarized as one entry with the most common DNA and genes. For this sample there are about 13,000 distinct CDR3 sequences; around 18% appear just once. The biggest ten clones account for roughly 2% of the sample.

The TCR was taken from a human patient who had a liver transplant. After a transplant, some T cells may have been passed on by the graft donor. The chain is assembled from TRBV6-5 and TRBJ1-6, with TRBD1 as a weak D call on 6 bases. The base sequence is TGTGCCACCGGGGGGCTTCTCTATAATTCACCCCTCCACTTT. Its coded protein is CATGGLLYNSPLHF.